This TCR beta chain was sequenced during a study of T cell changes during pregnancy in multiple sclerosis. Profiling relied on immunoSEQ multiplex PCR, and the TCRdb table lists in-frame clones only, not all of them. Among about 97,000 clones listed, 75% to 95% were seen once. For this clone: Other DNA sequences of this sample code for an identical CDR3.

Trimming took 5 bases from V and 0 from J, leaving 7 bases between them. The CDR3 runs to 13 residues. Germline V gives CDR1 MNHEY, CDR2 SMNVEV (reference sequence). This receptor was obtained from a female donor with multiple sclerosis, enrolled in a pregnancy study. This chain uses TRBV27 with TRBJ2-5; no reliable D call. Sequencing used peripheral blood, obtained in the second trimester of pregnancy. This chain's CDR3 is CASSPPYQETQYF. DNA of the CDR3: TGTGCCAGCAGTCCCCCGTACCAAGAGACCCAGTACTTC.